Following are 13 T cell receptor beta chains from one sample sequenced in a study of tumor-infiltrating lymphocytes in localized non-small cell lung cancer. Produced via immunoSEQ multiplex PCR; TCRdb's table is partial and in-frame only. The repertoire holds approximately 13,000 clones, with around 65% as singletons. Sample: lung tumor tissue. These receptors were obtained from a human donor with non-small cell lung cancer.

The chain has TRBV7-9 and TRBJ1-3; perhaps TRBD1 as D (6 bases). V lost 5 bases, J lost 0 bases, and 17 bases lay in between. In germline, CDR1 is SEHNR, CDR2 FQNEAQ (reference sequence). The CDR3 runs to 17 residues. CDR3 DNA sequence: TGTGCCAGCAGCCTAAGCGCAGCGGGGGCCTCTGGAAACACCATATATTTT. Amino acids: CASSLSAAGASGNTIYF. Using reference TRBV7-9 and TRBJ1-3 for the parts outside the CDR3, the full variable domain is DTGVSQNPRHKITKRGQNVTFRCDPISEHNRLYWYRQTLGQGPEFLTYFQNEAQLEKSRLLSDRFSAERPKGSFSTLEIQRTEQGDSAMYLCASSLSAAGASGNTIYFGEGSWLTVV.

V is TRBV5-1 and J is TRBJ1-2; 8 bases agree with TRBD1. The CDR3 covers 14 residues. V trimming: 5 bases; J trimming: 4 bases; junction bases outside the gene matches: 7. Per the germline V gene, CDR1 is SGHRS and CDR2 is YFSETQ. CDR3 region: CASRDQGAGYGYTF. CDR3 in DNA: TGCGCCAGCAGAGATCAGGGGGCAGGCTATGGCTACACCTTC.

This clone was recorded only once. This chain joins TRBV7-9 and TRBJ1-1; possibly TRBD1 for D (5 bases). V lost 4 bases and J lost 4, with 10 bases in between. This CDR3 region has 13 residues. CDR1 is SEHNR and CDR2 is FQNEAQ in the germline V gene (reference sequence). The CDR3 coding sequence is TGTGCCAGCAGCTCCGCGGGGCCCACTGAAGCTTTCTTT. This encodes CASSSAGPTEAFF.

The chain uses TRBV11-3 and TRBJ2-5; D tentatively reads TRBD1 or TRBD2 (5 bases each). CDR1 is SGHNT and CDR2 is YENEEA in the germline V gene. The CDR3 runs to 14 residues. Between the trimmed V and J ends, which lost 4 bases and 1 base, there was a span of 10 bases. Here the CDR3 reads CASSSRGLQETQYF. CDR3 coding DNA: TGTGCCAGCAGCTCCCGGGGCCTCCAAGAGACCCAGTACTTC.

The sample holds a few counts of this clone. CDR3 protein: CASSLAGWAGVRELFF. CDR3 bases: TGCGCCAGCAGCTTGGCCGGCTGGGCAGGGGTGAGGGAGCTGTTTTTT. J is TRBJ2-2 and V is TRBV5-1; TRBD1 is a possible D gene (6 bases). The CDR3 is made up of 16 amino acids. V was cut by 0 bases and J by 9 bases, with 18 bases left in between. Germline V gene lookup returns CDR1 SGHRS and CDR2 YFSETQ.

The genes are TRBV30 and TRBJ2-7; 8 bases are a match to TRBD2. The CDR3 is 15 residues long. The J segment lost 0 bases and the V segment lost 6 bases, leaving 10 bases of the junction unmatched. Per the germline V gene, CDR1 is GTSNPN and CDR2 is SVGIG (reference sequence). The DNA of the CDR3 is TGTGCCTGCGCCGCCCTAGCGGGCAGCTCCTACGAGCAGTACTTC. It translates to CACAALAGSSYEQYF.

The chain recombines TRBV4-1 with TRBJ2-4, with TRBD1 as a possible D gene (6 bases). Germline values: CDR1 MGHRA, CDR2 YSYEKL. V was pared by 4 bases and J by 1 base, with 14 bases between. This CDR3 spans 16 amino acids. The CDR3 region has the DNA TGCGCCAGCAGCCGAAGTGGCCAGGGGGCCAAAAACATTCAGTACTTC. Its protein is CASSRSGQGAKNIQYF.

The CDR3 region has the DNA TGTGCCAGCAGCTTGAACTCGTACCAAGAGACCCAGTACTTC. This codes for CASSLNSYQETQYF. The V gene is TRBV7-6, the J gene TRBJ2-5; D is ambiguous. The CDR3 extends over 14 amino acids. The V gene's germline CDR1 is SGHVS and CDR2 FNYEAQ. The V end was cut by 3 bases, the J end by 0 bases, with 8 bases between. Full variable domain (rest looked up from reference TRBV7-6 and TRBJ2-5): GAGVSQSPRYKVTKRGQDVALRCDPISGHVSLYWYRQALGQGPEFLTYFNYEAQQDKSGLPNDRFSAERPEGSISTLTIQRTEQRDSAMYRCASSLNSYQETQYFGPGTRLLVL.

The table lists this clone with a few counts. V gene TRBV4-1 combines with J gene TRBJ1-2; TRBD1 matches at 7 bases. Germline CDR1 reads MGHRA; CDR2 reads YSYEKL. CDR3 length equals 15 residues. The junction had 6 bases not matched to a gene; V was cut back by 1 base and J by 4 bases. The chain's CDR3 is CASSQVAGGTYGYTF. The DNA of the CDR3 is TGCGCCAGCAGCCAAGTGGCAGGGGGGACCTATGGCTACACCTTC.

This clone was observed a few times. The genes are TRBV30 and TRBJ1-6; D call uncertain. This CDR3 has 13 amino acids. V shed 4 bases and J shed 10 bases, with 14 bases lying between them. The germline V gene encodes CDR1 GTSNPN and CDR2 SVGIG (reference sequence). The CDR3, as DNA: TGTGCCTGGACTCCCGACATGGGATCACCCCTCCACTTT. It specifies CAWTPDMGSPLHF. The full variable domain, with the rest looked up from reference TRBV30 and TRBJ1-6, is SQTIHQWPATLVQPVGSPLSLECTVEGTSNPNLYWYRQAAGRGLQLLFYSVGIGQISSEVPQNLSASRPQDRQFILSSKKLLLSDSGFYLCAWTPDMGSPLHFGNGTRLTVT.

This chain joins TRBV7-2 and TRBJ1-1; D is ambiguous. The CDR3 runs 13 residues. CDR1 SGHTA and CDR2 FQGNSA come from the germline V gene. Trimming removed 2 bases from V and 1 base from J, with 5 bases in between. CDR3 protein: CASSLKWNTEAFF. As DNA, the CDR3 is TGTGCCAGCAGCTTAAAATGGAACACTGAAGCTTTCTTT.

The chain carries TRBV30 and TRBJ1-1; perhaps TRBD1 as D (5 bases). Germline V gene lookup returns CDR1 GTSNPN and CDR2 SVGIG (reference sequence). The CDR3 covers 13 residues. V gave up 5 bases and J gave up 0 bases, with 10 bases separating them. The CDR3 protein is CAWSDSLNTEAFF. Here the CDR3 DNA reads TGTGCCTGGTCTGACAGCCTGAACACTGAAGCTTTCTTT.

This clone was seen more than once but under ten times. This chain links TRBV7-9 with TRBJ2-1; D remains unclear. The V end was cut by 3 bases, the J end by 5 bases, with 8 bases between. The V gene's germline CDR1 is SEHNR and CDR2 FQNEAQ (reference sequence). The CDR3 has 13 amino acids. The CDR3 spells CASSFFNDNEQFF. The CDR3 DNA reads TGTGCCAGCAGCTTTTTCAACGACAATGAGCAGTTCTTC.